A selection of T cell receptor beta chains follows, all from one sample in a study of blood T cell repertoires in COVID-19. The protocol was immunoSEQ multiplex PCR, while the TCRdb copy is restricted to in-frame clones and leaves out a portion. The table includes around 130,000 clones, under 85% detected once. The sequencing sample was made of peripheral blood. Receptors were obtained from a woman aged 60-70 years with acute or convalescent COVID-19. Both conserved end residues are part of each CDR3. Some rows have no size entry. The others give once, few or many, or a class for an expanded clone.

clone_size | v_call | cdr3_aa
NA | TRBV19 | CASSSTTGNQPQHF
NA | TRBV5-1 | CASSYAQGRGLGTQYF
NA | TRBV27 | CASSWGGQGLGYGYTF
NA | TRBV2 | CASTVSLPQPQHF
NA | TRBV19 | CASSTAGGGNRNEQFF
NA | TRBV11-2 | CASSSNRVTGTEAFF
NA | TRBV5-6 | CASSPTGREANEKLFF
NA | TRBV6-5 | CASSKRGNQPQHF
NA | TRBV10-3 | CAIGVAENTGELFF
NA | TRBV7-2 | CASSREVRSGNQPQHF
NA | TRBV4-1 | CASSQHGTSNEKLFF
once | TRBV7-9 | CASSSGNTIYF
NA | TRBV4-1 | CASSQGTGSDGYTF
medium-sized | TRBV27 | CASRPGTNPRNTIYF
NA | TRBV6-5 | CAVQQGEFAEAFF
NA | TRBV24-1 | CATSDPGTGAVETQYF